This TCR beta chain was sequenced in a study of cytomegalovirus exposure and HLA in healthy donors. Study-wide context: An analysis done earlier identified almost 120 million unique TCR beta sequences from about 179 million T cells. Regarding the study as a whole: In vitro, a few CMV-associated chains proved specific for CMV antigens. When analyzed later, a missense DCLRE1C variant was found to be linked to TCR beta V- and J-gene trimming. Sequencing likely produced, as an artifact, a cluster of highly shared sequence variants.

Turning to this clone: As yet, its antigen is unknown.

Trimming shortened V by 2 bases and J by 2 bases, and 13 bases separated the two germline ends. From germline, CDR1 is KGHSH and CDR2 LQKENI. The CDR3 has 15 residues. Vbeta (60) and Jbeta (13) primers were used in the PCR. TCRdb's table, derived via immunoSEQ multiplex PCR, lists solely in-frame clones and lacks some. This repertoire shows 75,000 to 100,000 clones, around 77% found once; its top ten account for roughly 3%. The rearrangement uses TRBV18 and TRBJ2-7, with D tentatively TRBD1 (6 bases). Sequences were obtained from PBMCs. The sequence came from a man between 35 and 55 years old in good health and CMV-seronegative. The CDR3 DNA reads as TGTGCCAGCTCACCAACCGCAGGGGAAACCTACGAGCAGTACTTC. It is translated as CASSPTAGETYEQYF. Complete variable domain (other parts from reference TRBV18 and TRBJ2-7): NAGVMQNPRHLVRRRGQEARLRCSPMKGHSHVYWYRQLPEEGLKFMVYLQKENIIDESGMPKERFSAEFPKEGPSILRIQQVVRGDSAAYFCASSPTAGETYEQYFGPGTRLTVT.